The 5 T cell receptor beta chains presented below share a single source sample, sequenced in a study of blood T cell repertoires in COVID-19. Profiled with immunoSEQ multiplex PCR; TCRdb holds only in-frame clones, not every one. The repertoire has 200,000 to 250,000 clones, roughly 83% of them found once; the top ten carry 7.4%. The sequenced material came from peripheral blood. The source of these receptors is a woman aged 45-60 years with acute or convalescent COVID-19.

This sequence joins TRBV7-8 and TRBJ1-5; 7 bases align to TRBD1. Germline V gives CDR1 SGHVS, CDR2 FQNEAQ. V dropped 5 bases and J dropped 4; count of bases not matched to a gene: 17. This CDR3 comprises 18 residues. CDR3 nucleotides: TGTGCCAGCAGCCCACTAAGGGGGCGAGGGGGAGGAAATCAGCCCCAGCATTTT. It codes for CASSPLRGRGGGNQPQHF.

V usage is TRBV20-1 and J usage is TRBJ2-7; 8 bases line up with TRBD2. Germline V gene lookup returns CDR1 DFQATT and CDR2 SNEGSKA (reference sequence). The junction had 3 bases not matched to a gene; V was cut back by 7 bases and J by 4 bases. The CDR3 is 11 amino acids. The CDR3 coding sequence is TGCAGTGTAGCGGGGTTTTACGAGCAGTACTTC. It encodes CSVAGFYEQYF.

The chain has TRBV3-1 (or the pseudogene TRBV3-2) and TRBJ2-7, with TRBD1 matching 7 bases. Germline values: CDR1 LGHDT, CDR2 YNNKEL (reference sequence). The V gene end was trimmed by 8 bases and the J gene end by 1 base; junction bases not matched to a gene: 2. This CDR3 has 12 amino acids. The CDR3 DNA reads TGTGCCAGCTCGGGACAGTCCTACGAGCAGTACTTC. Translation gives CASSGQSYEQYF.

DNA for the CDR3: TGTGCCAGCAGTTTACGGATTTCCGGACAGGGGCGCAATCAGCCCCAGCATTTT. This translates into CASSLRISGQGRNQPQHF. The V call is TRBV28, the J call TRBJ1-5; 9 nucleotides agree with TRBD1. With V trimmed by 2 bases and J by 2 bases, 10 bases remained unmatched. The germline CDR1 and CDR2 sequences are MDHEN and SYDVKM. The CDR3 contains 18 residues.

CDR3 DNA: TGTGCCATCAGCATGCAGGGATACGAGCAGTACTTC. This translates into CAISMQGYEQYF. The V call is TRBV10-3, the J call TRBJ2-7; TRBD1 is a possible D gene (5 bases). The CDR3 runs to 12 residues. Germline V gene lookup returns CDR1 ENHRY and CDR2 SYGVKD. V lost 6 bases and J lost 4, with 10 bases in between.